This entry lists 8 T cell receptor beta chains sequenced from one sample in a study of cytomegalovirus exposure and HLA in healthy donors. Sequenced by immunoSEQ multiplex PCR; TCRdb stores in-frame clones only, minus some. The table shows more than 300,000 clones, with roughly 90% occurring only once. Sequencing was carried out using PBMCs. Receptors were obtained from a woman aged 18-30 years in good health and CMV-seronegative.

V usage is TRBV7-2 and J usage is TRBJ2-1, with a weak D call TRBD1 (6 bases). The ends were cut back, 1 base at V and 0 bases at J, with 13 bases in the middle. The CDR3 has 17 amino acids. Germline V lookup: CDR1 SGHTA, CDR2 FQGNSA. Here the CDR3 reads CASSLDRDKSSYNEQFF. The CDR3 DNA is TGTGCCAGCAGCTTAGACCGGGACAAGAGCTCCTACAATGAGCAGTTCTTC.

J is TRBJ1-3 and V is TRBV5-6; the D gene is possibly TRBD1 (6 bases). V lost 4 bases, J lost 0 bases, and 17 bases lay in between. This CDR3 region has 17 residues. Germline V gene lookup returns CDR1 SGHDT and CDR2 YYEEEE. The CDR3 region has the DNA TGTGCCAGCAGCCGGCGACAGGCCTCCTTCTCTGGAAACACCATATATTTT. Protein product: CASSRRQASFSGNTIYF.

The chain combines TRBV7-9 with TRBJ2-3; 7 nucleotides line up with TRBD2. Per the germline V gene, CDR1 is SEHNR and CDR2 is FQNEAQ (reference sequence). V trimming: 3 bases; J trimming: 0 bases; junction bases outside the gene matches: 0. The CDR3 totals 14 residues. CDR3: CASSLRGSTDTQYF. CDR3 sequence (DNA): TGTGCCAGCAGCTTGCGGGGGAGCACAGATACGCAGTATTTT. Complete variable domain (other parts from reference TRBV7-9 and TRBJ2-3): DTGVSQNPRHKITKRGQNVTFRCDPISEHNRLYWYRQTLGQGPEFLTYFQNEAQLEKSRLLSDRFSAERPKGSFSTLEIQRTEQGDSAMYLCASSLRGSTDTQYFGPGTRLTVL.

The chain couples TRBV13 to TRBJ1-2; possible D gene TRBD1, 6 bases. V shed 5 bases and J shed 8 bases, with 18 bases lying between them. From germline, CDR1 is PRHDT and CDR2 FYEKMQ (reference sequence). The CDR3 is 14 residues long. DNA for the CDR3: TGTGCCAGCAGCAGGACAGCCTACTCGAACGGCTACACCTTC. Its protein product is CASSRTAYSNGYTF.

This chain connects TRBV28 to TRBJ2-7; the D is unclear. The CDR3 is 14 residues long. The V gene lost 5 bases and the J gene lost 3 bases, with 14 bases spanning the gap. Germline V gives CDR1 MDHEN, CDR2 SYDVKM. For the CDR3, the DNA is TGTGCCAGCAGTGGAGCCCAGCAGATCTACGAGCAGTACTTC. This translates into CASSGAQQIYEQYF.

Only a few counts were recorded for this clone. V gene TRBV7-3 combines with J gene TRBJ2-1; 9 nucleotides agree with TRBD1. V was pared by 0 bases and J by 4 bases, with 7 bases of the junction left unmatched. The CDR3 is 17 residues long. Germline V gene data show CDR1 as SGHTA and CDR2 as FQGTGA. The CDR3 nucleotides are TGTGCCAGCAGCTTAACGTTAGCTGGGACAGGGTACAATGAGCAGTTCTTC. Translated, it gives CASSLTLAGTGYNEQFF.

Only one count was recorded for this clone. J is TRBJ2-7 and V is TRBV28; TRBD1 is a possible D gene (5 bases). The germline V and J ends were trimmed by 2 bases and 2 bases, with 10 bases remaining between them. The CDR3 is 14 amino acids. Germline CDR1 MDHEN, CDR2 SYDVKM. CDR3 sequence reads: CASSLIDRAYEQYF. CDR3 sequence (DNA): TGTGCCAGCAGTTTAATCGACAGAGCCTACGAGCAGTACTTC.

The rearrangement uses TRBV7-8 and TRBJ2-7; the D gene is possibly TRBD1 (6 bases). The ends were cut back, 1 base at V and 6 bases at J, with 10 bases in the middle. CDR1 SGHVS and CDR2 FQNEAQ come from the germline V gene. The CDR3 is made up of 13 amino acids. CDR3 protein: CASSLVVRGEQYF. The CDR3 DNA is TGTGCCAGCAGCTTAGTGGTCAGGGGCGAGCAGTACTTC.